These T cell receptor beta chains were read from a single sample in a study of OX40 agonist ivuxolimab in advanced cancers. Data came from immunoSEQ multiplex PCR; TCRdb stores just in-frame clones and leaves some out. This sample has around 60,000 clones, with 89% found just once. Material: CD4+ or CD8+ T cells sorted from blood, obtained in a trial of the OX40 agonist ivuxolimab. Receptors were obtained from an adult with an advanced solid tumor such as melanoma, head and neck, liver or kidney cancer. Each CDR3 is given without its conserved first and last residue.

TRBJ2-3,TRBV7-9,ASTRGGASDTQY
TRBJ1-5,TRBV15,ATSPTGNSNQPQH
TRBJ2-7,TRBV6-1,ASSDGGEIDEQY
TRBJ1-2,TRBV2,ASSPGEDHTVGYT
TRBJ2-7,TRBV28,ASSFGGRVPYEQY
TRBJ2-3,TRBV4-1,ASSQDGRRGDTQY
TRBJ1-3,TRBV11-2,ASSARTGHNTIY
TRBJ2-2,TRBV6-1,ASRAGPNTGELF
TRBJ1-1,TRBV5-6,ASSLQGTEAF
TRBJ2-2,TRBV9,ASTLAVNTGELF
TRBJ2-1,TRBV7-2,ASRSTADEQF
TRBJ1-1,TRBV4-3,ASSQDLGTGTEAF
TRBJ1-1,TRBV5-6,ASSAASGWAEAF
TRBJ2-3,TRBV7-6,ASSLVQGRGTDTQY